This TCR beta chain was sequenced during a study of metastatic and nonmetastatic thyroid tumors. About the study: It was across blood and tumor or nodule tissue from malignant and benign thyroid patients that repertoires were compared.

This clone is medium-sized. Its matching antigen is unknown. No patient had received any treatment before thyroid surgery. Study processing details: Clinicopathological groups of papillary thyroid cancer showed CDR3 differences that were used to build a distant-metastasis classifier. Through MiXCR, TCRdb re-clonotyped the PCR reads. None of the V and J calls come from the authors' own analysis; TCRdb made them. The sample includes about 33,000 clones, around 15% of them seen just once. Overall study findings and caveats: Compared with benign nodules, malignant thyroid tumors were reported to have significantly higher TCR beta diversity in both blood and tumor.

The V and J ends lost 0 bases and 4 bases respectively, with 10 bases between them. This CDR3 region has 14 residues. Looked up from germline, CDR1 is MNHEY and CDR2 is SMNVEV (reference sequence). The J gene is TRBJ2-7, the V gene TRBV27; D gene unclear. Sequenced: blood. This clonotype originated in a female donor with papillary thyroid cancer or a benign thyroid nodule (not recorded which). Some clones in this sample may be carry-over from other donors' samples. The CDR3 DNA follows: TGTGCCAGCAGTTTATCCGACAACCTATACGAGCAGTACTTC. The encoded protein is CASSLSDNLYEQYF.